The 23 T cell receptor beta chains given below trace back to one sample, sequenced in a study of cytomegalovirus exposure and HLA in healthy donors. With 60 Vbeta and 13 Jbeta primers, the PCR was carried out. TCRdb keeps only in-frame clones here, not all; method: immunoSEQ multiplex PCR. The sample has over 70,000 clones, about four fifths seen once; the top ten hold about 30%. Source material: PBMCs. The receptors come from a man between 45 and 60 years old in good health and CMV-seropositive.

The chain uses TRBV4-2 and TRBJ2-1; D may be TRBD1 (5 bases). Germline CDR1 reads LGHNA; CDR2 reads YNFKEQ. The CDR3 length is 16 residues. Trimming left V 1 base short and J 0 bases short, with 10 bases between. DNA for the CDR3: TGTGCCAGCAGCCAAGTAGGGGCTAGCTCCTACAATGAGCAGTTCTTC. Protein product: CASSQVGASSYNEQFF.

The J gene is TRBJ2-1, the V gene TRBV5-1; D is unclear. The V end was cut by 0 bases, the J end by 12 bases, with 10 bases between. The CDR3 loop spans 12 amino acids. From germline, CDR1 is SGHRS and CDR2 YFSETQ. The CDR3 bases are TGCGCCAGCAGCTTGGACCTTCAGCGGCAGTTCTTC. Protein sequence: CASSLDLQRQFF.

The chain couples TRBV19 to TRBJ1-5; D is uncertain. This CDR3 contains 15 residues. The V end was cut by 1 base, the J end by 2 bases, with 9 bases between. Germline V gene lookup returns CDR1 LNHDA and CDR2 SQIVND (reference sequence). The CDR3 nucleotides are TGTGCCAGTAGTATAGGCACAGCTGGCAATCAGCCCCAGCATTTT. Translated: CASSIGTAGNQPQHF.

V usage is TRBV4-1 and J usage is TRBJ2-3; D is ambiguous. The CDR3 runs 17 residues. Germline V CDR1 and CDR2: MGHRA, YSYEKL. Deletions cut 1 base from V and 2 bases from J, with 16 bases between. The CDR3 here is CASSQAPLRPFTDTQYF. As DNA, the CDR3 is TGCGCCAGCAGCCAAGCCCCCCTCAGGCCGTTCACAGATACGCAGTATTTT.

This clone is hyperexpanded within its sample. This same CDR3 is encoded by further DNA sequences in the sample. The rearrangement joins TRBV5-4 to TRBJ2-1; 11 bases agree with TRBD2. The CDR3 spans 16 residues. Trimming took 3 bases from V and 6 from J; bases not matched to a gene: 8. In germline, CDR1 is SGHNT, CDR2 YYREEE (reference sequence). The CDR3 is CASSSGRGLAVNEQFF. In nucleotides, the CDR3 is TGTGCCAGCAGCTCGGGGCGGGGACTAGCGGTCAATGAGCAGTTCTTC.

A single count supports this clone. The V and J genes are TRBV4-2 and TRBJ2-1, with TRBD2 matching over 8 bases. Trimming took 4 bases from V and 7 from J; bases not matched to a gene: 9. CDR3 length: 15 amino acids. CDR1 is LGHNA, CDR2 YNFKEQ, per germline. The chain's CDR3 is CASSPSGGPGNEQFF. The CDR3 DNA follows: TGTGCCAGCAGCCCTTCGGGAGGGCCGGGGAATGAGCAGTTCTTC.

The chain carries TRBV7-8 and TRBJ1-4; perhaps TRBD1 as D (5 bases). The CDR3 spans 18 residues. The V gene lost 1 base and the J gene lost 6 bases, with 21 bases spanning the gap. Looked up from germline, CDR1 is SGHVS and CDR2 is FQNEAQ. The CDR3 spells CASSLGPGYRRGHEKLFF. The CDR3, as DNA: TGTGCCAGCAGCTTAGGCCCCGGGTACAGGCGGGGACATGAAAAACTGTTTTTT. Looking up the rest from reference TRBV7-8 and TRBJ1-4 gives the full variable domain: GAGVSQSPRYKVAKRGQDVALRCDPISGHVSLFWYQQALGQGPEFLTYFQNEAQLDKSGLPSDRFFAERPEGSVSTLKIQRTQQEDSAVYLCASSLGPGYRRGHEKLFFGSGTQLSVL.

This sequence joins TRBV29-1 and TRBJ2-1, with 11 positions matching TRBD2. Germline V gene sequence: CDR1 SQVTM, CDR2 ANQGSEA. The CDR3 spans 16 residues. Germline trimming cut 0 bases from V and 10 bases from J; bases unmatched to any gene: 11. The CDR3 is CSVEEQVAGGPQEQFF. The DNA for the CDR3 is TGCAGCGTTGAAGAGCAAGTAGCGGGAGGGCCGCAGGAGCAGTTCTTC.

This chain uses TRBV10-1 with TRBJ1-1; D gene uncertain. The CDR3 length is 15 residues. Germline CDR1 WNHNN, CDR2 SYGVQD (reference sequence). With 2 bases removed from V and 5 bases from J, the gap between germline ends came to 15 bases. CDR3 sequence (DNA): TGCGCCAGCAGTGAGACCCGGGTAGGAGTGACTGAAGCTTTCTTT. As protein: CASSETRVGVTEAFF.

This chain links TRBV18 with TRBJ2-3; the match to TRBD2 covers 12 bases. The CDR3 totals 16 residues. Germline-derived CDR1 and CDR2 are KGHSH and LQKENI. The J segment lost 0 bases and the V segment lost 5 bases, leaving 3 bases of the junction unmatched. For the CDR3, the DNA is TGTGCCAGCTCATCTAGCGGGAGGGCTAGCACAGATACGCAGTATTTT. It yields the protein CASSSSGRASTDTQYF.

CDR3 region: CASSVDGGSYEQYF. CDR3 sequence (DNA): TGCGCCAGCAGCGTGGACGGAGGGTCCTACGAGCAGTACTTC. This chain uses TRBV5-1 with TRBJ2-7; D may be TRBD2 (6 bases). This CDR3 is 14 amino acids long. Trimming left V 4 bases short and J 1 base short, with 12 bases between. The germline gives CDR1 SGHRS, CDR2 YFSETQ. Together with reference TRBV5-1 and TRBJ2-7, the CDR3 gives the full variable domain: KAGVTQTPRYLIKTRGQQVTLSCSPISGHRSVSWYQQTPGQGLQFLFEYFSETQRNKGNFPGRFSGRQFSNSRSEMNVSTLELGDSALYLCASSVDGGSYEQYFGPGTRLTVT.

This clone has a single count. The V call is TRBV5-1, the J call TRBJ2-3; 11 positions agree with TRBD2. The ends lost 4 bases at V and 1 base at J; junction bases unmatched: 5. Germline V gene data show CDR1 as SGHRS and CDR2 as YFSETQ. CDR3 size: 16 residues. Here the CDR3 reads CASSPGTSGGTDTQYF. The CDR3 nucleotides are TGCGCCAGCAGCCCAGGGACTAGCGGAGGCACAGATACGCAGTATTTT.

This sequence joins TRBV7-2 and TRBJ2-3, with 10 bases lining up with TRBD1. This CDR3 is 15 amino acids long. Trimming took 3 bases from V and 5 from J; bases not matched to a gene: 5. Germline V gene sequence: CDR1 SGHTA, CDR2 FQGNSA. CDR3 residues: CASSLTGGGGDTQYF. The CDR3 nucleotides read TGTGCCAGCAGCTTGACAGGGGGCGGAGGAGATACGCAGTATTTT.

This chain joins TRBV12-5 and TRBJ1-4; tentatively, D is TRBD1 (6 bases). In germline, CDR1 is LGHNT, CDR2 FRNRAP. Trimming took 5 bases from V and 0 from J, leaving 7 bases between them. The CDR3 has 14 residues. The CDR3 loop reads CASGTGTTNEKLFF. As DNA, the CDR3 is TGTGCTAGTGGTACAGGGACAACTAATGAAAAACTGTTTTTT.

This rearrangement joins TRBV29-1 to TRBJ1-1, with 9 bases matching TRBD1. Germline V lookup: CDR1 SQVTM, CDR2 ANQGSEA. This CDR3 comprises 12 residues. J gave up 5 bases and V 5 bases, and 3 bases lay outside the gene matches. The CDR3 loop reads CSVRQGDTEAFF. Here the CDR3 DNA reads TGCAGCGTTCGACAGGGGGATACTGAAGCTTTCTTT.

The CDR3 coding sequence is TGTGCCAGCAGCTTGATGGACAGTAATAATTCACCCCTCCACTTT. Its translation is CASSLMDSNNSPLHF. The chain is built from TRBV27 and TRBJ1-6; D possibly corresponds to TRBD1 (6 bases). This CDR3 contains 15 residues. V lost 6 bases and J 5 bases, leaving 14 bases between the germline ends. Germline CDR1 MNHEY, CDR2 SMNVEV (reference sequence).

This chain joins TRBV19 and TRBJ1-5; the D gene is possibly TRBD1 (5 bases). V was pared by 3 bases and J by 7 bases, with 7 bases between. The germline gives CDR1 LNHDA, CDR2 SQIVND (reference sequence). CDR3 length: 12 residues. CDR3 protein: CASSMGGQPQHF. CDR3 nucleotides: TGTGCCAGTAGTATGGGGGGACAGCCCCAGCATTTT.

CDR3 sequence (DNA): TGTGCCAGCAGCGCTAACTCAGGACTAGCGGGATTGAATGAGCAGTTCTTC. Its protein is CASSANSGLAGLNEQFF. The gene calls are TRBV9 and TRBJ2-1, with TRBD2 identical over 12 bases. Germline lookup yields CDR1 SGDLS and CDR2 YYNGEE. Trimming at V came to 3 bases and at J to 7 bases, leaving 11 bases not matched to a gene. The CDR3 spans 17 residues. The variable domain in full, with the rest retrieved from reference TRBV9 and TRBJ2-1, is DSGVTQTPKHLITATGQRVTLRCSPRSGDLSVYWYQQSLDQGLQFLIQYYNGEERAKGNILERFSAQQFPDLHSELNLSSLELGDSALYFCASSANSGLAGLNEQFFGPGTRLTVL.

This chain connects TRBV19 to TRBJ2-7; D might be TRBD1 (5 bases). The CDR3 runs 14 residues. V lost 4 bases and J 0 bases, leaving 10 bases between the germline ends. The germline V gene has CDR1 LNHDA and CDR2 SQIVND (reference sequence). The CDR3, as DNA: TGTGCCAGTAGTAACCAGGGTGGCTCCTACGAGCAGTACTTC. Its protein product is CASSNQGGSYEQYF.

This clone appeared a single time. The chain joins TRBV6-1 to TRBJ2-7; 8 bases fit TRBD1. The germline V gene encodes CDR1 MNHNS and CDR2 SASEGT. With V trimmed by 4 bases and J by 3 bases, 5 bases remained unmatched. The CDR3 is 14 residues long. CDR3 DNA: TGTGCCAGCAGTGTACACGACAGGGGCTACGAGCAGTACTTC. Residues: CASSVHDRGYEQYF.

This chain connects TRBV5-1 to TRBJ2-1, with 7 bases aligning to TRBD1. The CDR3 covers 16 residues. CDR1 and CDR2 from the germline V gene are SGHRS and YFSETQ. V shed 4 bases and J 4 bases; nucleotides not matched to a gene: 11. CDR3: CASSLATSGGYNEQFF. CDR3 DNA sequence: TGCGCCAGCAGCCTTGCGACATCAGGGGGTTACAATGAGCAGTTCTTC. Based on the CDR3 plus reference TRBV5-1 and TRBJ2-1, the full variable domain is KAGVTQTPRYLIKTRGQQVTLSCSPISGHRSVSWYQQTPGQGLQFLFEYFSETQRNKGNFPGRFSGRQFSNSRSEMNVSTLELGDSALYLCASSLATSGGYNEQFFGPGTRLTVL.

Regarding this clone: Relative to the germline gene, one junction end is altered; a read error may explain this. The chain joins TRBV18 to TRBJ1-5; tentative D call: TRBD1 (6 bases). Germline CDR1 KGHSH, CDR2 LQKENI. The CDR3 sequence is 14 residues long. The CDR3 DNA is TGTGCCAGCTCACAGGACAGTAGCTATCAGCCCCAGCATTTT. This sequence encodes CASSQDSSYQPQHF.

The chain carries TRBV27 and TRBJ1-1; a possible D gene is TRBD1 (6 bases). Germline CDR1 MNHEY, CDR2 SMNVEV (reference sequence). The CDR3 length is 15 residues. Trimming cost V 6 bases and J 5 bases, with 19 bases left between them. For the CDR3, the DNA is TGTGCCAGCAGCTGGACGATCACAGGGACAACTGAAGCTTTCTTT. This encodes CASSWTITGTTEAFF.